This T cell receptor (beta chain) was sequenced for a study of T cells in localized non-small cell lung cancer. Study-wide results and caveats: One tumor region alone was sequenced, and heterogeneity therefore remains possible. Longer overall survival was associated with a higher density of T cells in the blood.

The table came from immunoSEQ multiplex PCR; TCRdb's copy has only in-frame clones and leaves some out. The table has around 30,000 clones, approximately 94% seen once. In this sample, this clone turned up once. Its matching antigen is unknown. This material consisted of peripheral blood, taken before any cancer treatment. The clonotype comes from a woman aged 40-75 years with stage I lung adenocarcinoma.

The CDR3 loop reads CASSLVNYEQYF. DNA for the CDR3: TGTGCCAGCAGCTTAGTGAACTACGAGCAGTACTTC. The V and J genes are TRBV7-9 and TRBJ2-7; D is unclear. The CDR3 extends over 12 amino acids. Trimming removed 1 base from V and 3 bases from J, with 4 bases in between. The germline V gene encodes CDR1 SEHNR and CDR2 FQNEAQ (reference sequence). The full variable domain, with the rest looked up from reference TRBV7-9 and TRBJ2-7, is DTGVSQNPRHKITKRGQNVTFRCDPISEHNRLYWYRQTLGQGPEFLTYFQNEAQLEKSRLLSDRFSAERPKGSFSTLEIQRTEQGDSAMYLCASSLVNYEQYFGPGTRLTVT.